This T cell receptor (beta chain) was recovered during a study of T-cell reconstitution after alpha-beta-depleted transplantation in children. Unique molecular identifiers tagged the TCRbeta library. TCRdb ran MiXCR on the PCR reads and lists one entry per CDR3 protein. This sample has some 490,000 distinct CDR3 sequences; under 15% occur once, and the top ten carry around 5.8%. Germline V lookup: CDR1 SGHVS, CDR2 FQNEAQ. The CDR3 is made up of 12 amino acids. Trimming took 3 bases from V and 7 from J, leaving 9 bases between them. The gene calls are TRBV7-8 and TRBJ1-1, with unresolved D. This receptor was obtained from a human donor who donated a stem cell graft to a child with combined immunodeficiency. This sample comprised PBMCs from the stem cell graft donor, obtained from the stem cell graft. The CDR3 DNA is TGTGCCAGCAGCTTCGACAACTTTGAAGCTTTCTTT. It translates to CASSFDNFEAFF.